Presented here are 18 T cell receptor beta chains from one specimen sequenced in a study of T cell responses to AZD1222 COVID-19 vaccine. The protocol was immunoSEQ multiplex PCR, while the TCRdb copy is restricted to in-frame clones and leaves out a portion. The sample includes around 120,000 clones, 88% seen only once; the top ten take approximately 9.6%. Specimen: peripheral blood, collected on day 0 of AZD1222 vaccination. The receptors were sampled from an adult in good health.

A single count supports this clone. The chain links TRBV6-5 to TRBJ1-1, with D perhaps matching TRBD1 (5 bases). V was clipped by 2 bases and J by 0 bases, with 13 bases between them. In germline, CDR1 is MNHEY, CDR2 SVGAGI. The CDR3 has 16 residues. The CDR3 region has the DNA TGTGCCAGCAGTTACGCGCAGGGCAGGTTGAACACTGAAGCTTTCTTT. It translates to CASSYAQGRLNTEAFF.

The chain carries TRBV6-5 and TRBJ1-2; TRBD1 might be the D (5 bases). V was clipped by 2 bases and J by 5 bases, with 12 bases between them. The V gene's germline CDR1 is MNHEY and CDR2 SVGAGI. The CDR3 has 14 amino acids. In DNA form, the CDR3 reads TGTGCCAGCAGTTACGGGGTCAGGGCTTATGGCTACACCTTC. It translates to CASSYGVRAYGYTF.

CDR3 protein: CASSQEPHGYTF. CDR3 bases: TGCGCCAGCAGCCAAGAACCCCATGGCTACACCTTC. This sequence joins TRBV4-3 and TRBJ1-2; D is ambiguous. V dropped 0 bases and J dropped 6 bases, with 5 bases sitting between them. The V gene's germline CDR1 is LGHNA and CDR2 YSLEER. The CDR3 runs 12 residues.

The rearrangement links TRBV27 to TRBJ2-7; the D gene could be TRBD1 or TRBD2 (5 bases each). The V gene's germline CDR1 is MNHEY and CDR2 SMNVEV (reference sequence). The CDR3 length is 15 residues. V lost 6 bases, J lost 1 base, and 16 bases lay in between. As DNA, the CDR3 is TGTGCCAGCAGAACCTTCCAGGGCGGGTCCTACGAGCAGTACTTC. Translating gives CASRTFQGGSYEQYF.

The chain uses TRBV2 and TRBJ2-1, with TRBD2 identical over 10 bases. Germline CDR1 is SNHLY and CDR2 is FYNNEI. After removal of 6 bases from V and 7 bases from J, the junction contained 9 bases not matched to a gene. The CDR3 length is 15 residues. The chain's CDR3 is CASRPGTSAGNEQFF. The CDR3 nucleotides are TGTGCCAGCAGGCCCGGGACTAGCGCAGGGAATGAGCAGTTCTTC. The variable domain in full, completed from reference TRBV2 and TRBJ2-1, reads EPEVTQTPSHQVTQMGQEVILRCVPISNHLYFYWYRQILGQKVEFLVSFYNNEISEKSEIFDDQFSVERPDGSNFTLKIRSTKLEDSAMYFCASRPGTSAGNEQFFGPGTRLTVL.

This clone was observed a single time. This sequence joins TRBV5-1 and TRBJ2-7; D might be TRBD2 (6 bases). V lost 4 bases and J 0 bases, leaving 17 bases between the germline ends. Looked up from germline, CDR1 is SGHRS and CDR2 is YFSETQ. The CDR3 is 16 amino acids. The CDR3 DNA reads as TGCGCCAGCAGCCCATCGTCTAGCGAGCCCTCCTACGAGCAGTACTTC. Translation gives CASSPSSSEPSYEQYF.

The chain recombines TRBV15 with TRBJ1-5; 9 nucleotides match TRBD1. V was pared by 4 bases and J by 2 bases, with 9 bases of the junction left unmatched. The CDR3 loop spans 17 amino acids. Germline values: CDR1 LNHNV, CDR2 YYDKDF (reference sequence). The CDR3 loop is CATSTGQGGIGNQPQHF. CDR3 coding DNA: TGTGCCACCAGCACGGGACAGGGTGGAATTGGCAATCAGCCCCAGCATTTT.

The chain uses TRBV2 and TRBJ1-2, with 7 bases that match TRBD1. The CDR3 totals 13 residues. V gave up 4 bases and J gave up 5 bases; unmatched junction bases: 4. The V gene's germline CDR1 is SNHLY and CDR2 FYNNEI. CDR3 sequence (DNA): TGTGCCAGCAGTGTATTGACAGGGTATGGCTACACCTTC. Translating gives CASSVLTGYGYTF.

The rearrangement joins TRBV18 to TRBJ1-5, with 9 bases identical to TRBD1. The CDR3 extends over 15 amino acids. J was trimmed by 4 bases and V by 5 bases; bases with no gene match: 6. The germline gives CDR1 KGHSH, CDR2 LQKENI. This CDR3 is CASSVQGAMNQPQHF. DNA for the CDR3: TGTGCCAGCTCAGTACAGGGGGCTATGAATCAGCCCCAGCATTTT.

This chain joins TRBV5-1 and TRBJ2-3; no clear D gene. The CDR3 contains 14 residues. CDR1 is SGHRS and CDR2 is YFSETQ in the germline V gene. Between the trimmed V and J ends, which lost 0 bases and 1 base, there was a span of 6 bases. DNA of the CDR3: TGCGCCAGCAGCTTGGATGGCGGCACAGATACGCAGTATTTT. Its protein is CASSLDGGTDTQYF.

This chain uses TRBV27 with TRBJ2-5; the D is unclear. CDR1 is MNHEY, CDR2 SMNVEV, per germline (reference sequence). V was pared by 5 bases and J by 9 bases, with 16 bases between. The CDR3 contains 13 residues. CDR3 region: CASSTSSKVAQYF. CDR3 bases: TGTGCCAGCAGTACCTCTAGTAAAGTGGCCCAGTACTTC.

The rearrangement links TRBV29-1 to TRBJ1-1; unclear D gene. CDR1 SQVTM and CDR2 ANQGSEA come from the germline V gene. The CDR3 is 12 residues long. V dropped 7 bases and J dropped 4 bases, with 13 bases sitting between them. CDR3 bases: TGCAGCGCGCAGACCCAACTCACTGAAGCTTTCTTT. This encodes CSAQTQLTEAFF.

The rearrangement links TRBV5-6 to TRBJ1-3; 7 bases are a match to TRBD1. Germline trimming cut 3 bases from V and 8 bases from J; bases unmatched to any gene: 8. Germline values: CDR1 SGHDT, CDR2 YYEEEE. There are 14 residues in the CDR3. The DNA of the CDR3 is TGTGCCAGCAGCTCCGGGACAGTGTTATACACCATATATTTT. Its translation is CASSSGTVLYTIYF.

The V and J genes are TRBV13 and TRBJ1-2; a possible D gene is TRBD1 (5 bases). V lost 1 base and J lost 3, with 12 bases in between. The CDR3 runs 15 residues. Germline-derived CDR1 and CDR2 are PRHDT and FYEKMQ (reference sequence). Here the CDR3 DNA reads TGTGCCAGCAGCTTAGCCGGGACCGCTGACTATGGCTACACCTTC. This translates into CASSLAGTADYGYTF.

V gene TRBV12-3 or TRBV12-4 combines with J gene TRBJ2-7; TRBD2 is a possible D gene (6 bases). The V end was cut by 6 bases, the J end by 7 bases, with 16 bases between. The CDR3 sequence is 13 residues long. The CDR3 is CASSSQDRGEQYF. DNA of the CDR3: TGTGCCAGCAGCTCTCAGGACCGGGGGGAGCAGTACTTC.

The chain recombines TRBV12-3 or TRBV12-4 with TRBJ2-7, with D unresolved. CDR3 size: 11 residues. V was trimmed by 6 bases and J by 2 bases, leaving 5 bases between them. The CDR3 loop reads CASSHTYEQYF. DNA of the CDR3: TGTGCCAGCAGCCATACCTACGAGCAGTACTTC.

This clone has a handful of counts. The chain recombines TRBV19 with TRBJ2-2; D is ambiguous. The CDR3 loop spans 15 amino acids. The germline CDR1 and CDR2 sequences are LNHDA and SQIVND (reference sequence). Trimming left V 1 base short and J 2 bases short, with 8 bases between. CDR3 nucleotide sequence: TGTGCCAGTAGTATAGGAAATAGCAACACCGGGGAGCTGTTTTTT. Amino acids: CASSIGNSNTGELFF.

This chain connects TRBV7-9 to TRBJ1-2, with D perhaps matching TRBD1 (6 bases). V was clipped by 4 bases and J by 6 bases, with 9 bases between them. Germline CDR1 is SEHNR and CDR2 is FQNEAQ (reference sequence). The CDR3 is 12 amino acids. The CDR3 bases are TGTGCCAGCAGCTCGGACAGAGATGGCTACACCTTC. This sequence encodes CASSSDRDGYTF.